The next 15 T cell receptor beta chains were all read from a single sample in a study of blood T cell repertoires in COVID-19. Profiled with immunoSEQ multiplex PCR; TCRdb holds only in-frame clones, not every one. This table has approximately 82,000 clones, roughly 80% appearing once. What was sequenced was peripheral blood. Every receptor here comes from a woman aged 70-85 years with acute or convalescent COVID-19.

V is TRBV24-1 and J is TRBJ1-2; TRBD1 might be the D (6 bases). Trimming took 4 bases from V and 5 from J, leaving 7 bases between them. CDR1 and CDR2 from the germline V gene are KGHDR and SFDVKD. This CDR3 comprises 12 residues. The CDR3 nucleotides read TGTGCCACCAGTGAACAGGGTTATGGCTACACCTTC. This translates into CATSEQGYGYTF.

The chain links TRBV7-8 to TRBJ1-2, with 7 bases aligning to TRBD1. This CDR3 contains 14 residues. With V trimmed by 3 bases and J by 6 bases, 7 bases remained unmatched. In germline, CDR1 is SGHVS, CDR2 FQNEAQ. The CDR3 DNA reads as TGTGCCAGCAGCTTGGGGACAGAAGTTGATGGCTACACCTTC. It translates to CASSLGTEVDGYTF.

The chain carries TRBV18 and TRBJ1-4, with 7 bases identical to TRBD1. The CDR3 totals 14 residues. Germline V CDR1 and CDR2: KGHSH, LQKENI. Trimming took 6 bases from V and 2 from J; bases not matched to a gene: 3. The CDR3 spells CASSPRGTNEKLFF. The CDR3, as DNA: TGTGCCAGCTCGCCCAGGGGGACTAATGAAAAACTGTTTTTT.

The rearrangement links TRBV19 to TRBJ1-5; 7 nucleotides agree with TRBD1. Unmatched junction bases numbered 7, after V lost 9 bases and J lost 5 bases. Germline V CDR1 and CDR2: LNHDA, SQIVND (reference sequence). This CDR3 is built from 13 residues. CDR3 amino acids: CASAGQSDQPQHF. CDR3 coding DNA: TGTGCCAGCGCGGGACAGTCGGATCAGCCCCAGCATTTT.

The rearrangement joins TRBV2 to TRBJ2-3; the match to TRBD2 covers 12 bases. Trimming cost V 8 bases and J 14 bases; bases outside gene matches: 11. Germline V gene lookup returns CDR1 SNHLY and CDR2 FYNNEI. The CDR3 sequence is 13 residues long. CDR3 sequence reads: CASGGRMTSGRYF. The CDR3 region has the DNA TGTGCCAGCGGGGGCCGGATGACTAGCGGGAGGTATTTT.

The chain couples TRBV11-2 to TRBJ2-2, with D perhaps TRBD2 (5 bases). Germline values: CDR1 SGHAT, CDR2 FQNNGV. V dropped 5 bases and J dropped 6 bases, with 13 bases sitting between them. This CDR3 comprises 14 residues. CDR3 amino acids: CASSGKLVSGELFF. The CDR3 DNA follows: TGTGCCAGCAGCGGAAAACTAGTCTCCGGGGAGCTGTTTTTT.

This rearrangement joins TRBV18 to TRBJ1-3, with 7 bases aligning to TRBD1. Germline CDR1 KGHSH, CDR2 LQKENI. This CDR3 is 14 amino acids long. V lost 6 bases to trimming and J lost 4 bases; unmatched junction nucleotides: 6. In DNA form, the CDR3 reads TGTGCCAGCTCCTCGGACAGGCGAGGAAACACCATATATTTT. Translating gives CASSSDRRGNTIYF.

This chain links TRBV24-1 with TRBJ2-1, with D possibly being TRBD2 (6 bases). V was trimmed by 5 bases and J by 3 bases, leaving 13 bases between them. The CDR3 has 15 amino acids. Germline V gene lookup returns CDR1 KGHDR and CDR2 SFDVKD. CDR3 amino acids: CATSAASGHYNEQFF. The CDR3 region has the DNA TGTGCCACCAGTGCCGCCAGCGGGCACTACAATGAGCAGTTCTTC.

The chain is built from TRBV4-1 and TRBJ2-3, with 8 bases identical to TRBD1. Trimming took 4 bases from V and 5 from J; bases not matched to a gene: 8. The CDR3 sequence is 15 residues long. The germline V gene encodes CDR1 MGHRA and CDR2 YSYEKL. The CDR3 loop reads CASSPRQGIGDTQYF. In DNA form, the CDR3 reads TGCGCCAGCAGCCCAAGACAGGGGATCGGAGATACGCAGTATTTT.

This clone was seen more than once but under ten times. This chain uses TRBV5-1 with TRBJ1-4, with 7 bases identical to TRBD1. The V segment lost 3 bases and the J segment 0 bases; nucleotides outside the gene matches: 5. The CDR3 consists of 16 residues. In germline, CDR1 is SGHRS, CDR2 YFSETQ. CDR3 loop: CASSSGTVATNEKLFF. In nucleotides, the CDR3 is TGCGCCAGCAGCTCTGGGACAGTTGCAACTAATGAAAAACTGTTTTTT.

The V call is TRBV19, the J call TRBJ2-1, with D possibly being TRBD1 (6 bases). This CDR3 is 14 amino acids long. Trimming shortened V by 5 bases and J by 2 bases, and 10 bases separated the two germline ends. CDR1 and CDR2 (germline): LNHDA, SQIVND (reference sequence). The DNA for the CDR3 is TGTGCCAGTAGTTCCGGACAGCCCTACAATGAGCAGTTCTTC. It yields the protein CASSSGQPYNEQFF. The full variable domain, with the rest looked up from reference TRBV19 and TRBJ2-1, is DGGITQSPKYLFRKEGQNVTLSCEQNLNHDAMYWYRQDPGQGLRLIYYSQIVNDFQKGDIAEGYSVSREKKESFPLTVTSAQKNPTAFYLCASSSGQPYNEQFFGPGTRLTVL.

This clone was seen once. The chain links TRBV6-1 to TRBJ1-6; maybe TRBD1 (5 bases). In germline, CDR1 is MNHNS, CDR2 SASEGT. V shed 0 bases and J shed 7 bases, with 7 bases lying between them. The CDR3 has 14 amino acids. The CDR3 protein is CASSEAGLNSPLHF. CDR3 coding DNA: TGTGCCAGCAGTGAAGCGGGGCTCAATTCACCCCTCCACTTT.

This rearrangement joins TRBV14 to TRBJ2-2, with D perhaps TRBD2 (5 bases). V lost 0 bases and J 6 bases, leaving 5 bases between the germline ends. CDR1 SGHDN and CDR2 FVKESK come from the germline V gene. The CDR3 length is 13 residues. CDR3 in amino acids: CASSQERAGELFF. CDR3 DNA: TGTGCCAGCAGCCAAGAGCGGGCCGGGGAGCTGTTTTTT.

The J gene is TRBJ2-2, the V gene TRBV11-1; D uncertain. The V gene lost 2 bases and the J gene lost 5 bases, with 3 bases spanning the gap. This CDR3 contains 12 residues. Germline CDR1 and CDR2: SGHAT and FQDESV (reference sequence). CDR3 residues: CASSLSTGELFF. In nucleotides, the CDR3 is TGTGCCAGCAGCTTATCTACCGGGGAGCTGTTTTTT.

V gene TRBV7-2 combines with J gene TRBJ2-7, with a tentative D call TRBD1 (6 bases). Trimming left V 5 bases short and J 3 bases short, with 17 bases between. Germline loops: CDR1 SGHTA, CDR2 FQGNSA. The CDR3 spans 15 residues. CDR3 nucleotide sequence: TGTGCCAGCAGCGGGGGCCCGGGGAGTGACTACGAGCAGTACTTC. It codes for CASSGGPGSDYEQYF.